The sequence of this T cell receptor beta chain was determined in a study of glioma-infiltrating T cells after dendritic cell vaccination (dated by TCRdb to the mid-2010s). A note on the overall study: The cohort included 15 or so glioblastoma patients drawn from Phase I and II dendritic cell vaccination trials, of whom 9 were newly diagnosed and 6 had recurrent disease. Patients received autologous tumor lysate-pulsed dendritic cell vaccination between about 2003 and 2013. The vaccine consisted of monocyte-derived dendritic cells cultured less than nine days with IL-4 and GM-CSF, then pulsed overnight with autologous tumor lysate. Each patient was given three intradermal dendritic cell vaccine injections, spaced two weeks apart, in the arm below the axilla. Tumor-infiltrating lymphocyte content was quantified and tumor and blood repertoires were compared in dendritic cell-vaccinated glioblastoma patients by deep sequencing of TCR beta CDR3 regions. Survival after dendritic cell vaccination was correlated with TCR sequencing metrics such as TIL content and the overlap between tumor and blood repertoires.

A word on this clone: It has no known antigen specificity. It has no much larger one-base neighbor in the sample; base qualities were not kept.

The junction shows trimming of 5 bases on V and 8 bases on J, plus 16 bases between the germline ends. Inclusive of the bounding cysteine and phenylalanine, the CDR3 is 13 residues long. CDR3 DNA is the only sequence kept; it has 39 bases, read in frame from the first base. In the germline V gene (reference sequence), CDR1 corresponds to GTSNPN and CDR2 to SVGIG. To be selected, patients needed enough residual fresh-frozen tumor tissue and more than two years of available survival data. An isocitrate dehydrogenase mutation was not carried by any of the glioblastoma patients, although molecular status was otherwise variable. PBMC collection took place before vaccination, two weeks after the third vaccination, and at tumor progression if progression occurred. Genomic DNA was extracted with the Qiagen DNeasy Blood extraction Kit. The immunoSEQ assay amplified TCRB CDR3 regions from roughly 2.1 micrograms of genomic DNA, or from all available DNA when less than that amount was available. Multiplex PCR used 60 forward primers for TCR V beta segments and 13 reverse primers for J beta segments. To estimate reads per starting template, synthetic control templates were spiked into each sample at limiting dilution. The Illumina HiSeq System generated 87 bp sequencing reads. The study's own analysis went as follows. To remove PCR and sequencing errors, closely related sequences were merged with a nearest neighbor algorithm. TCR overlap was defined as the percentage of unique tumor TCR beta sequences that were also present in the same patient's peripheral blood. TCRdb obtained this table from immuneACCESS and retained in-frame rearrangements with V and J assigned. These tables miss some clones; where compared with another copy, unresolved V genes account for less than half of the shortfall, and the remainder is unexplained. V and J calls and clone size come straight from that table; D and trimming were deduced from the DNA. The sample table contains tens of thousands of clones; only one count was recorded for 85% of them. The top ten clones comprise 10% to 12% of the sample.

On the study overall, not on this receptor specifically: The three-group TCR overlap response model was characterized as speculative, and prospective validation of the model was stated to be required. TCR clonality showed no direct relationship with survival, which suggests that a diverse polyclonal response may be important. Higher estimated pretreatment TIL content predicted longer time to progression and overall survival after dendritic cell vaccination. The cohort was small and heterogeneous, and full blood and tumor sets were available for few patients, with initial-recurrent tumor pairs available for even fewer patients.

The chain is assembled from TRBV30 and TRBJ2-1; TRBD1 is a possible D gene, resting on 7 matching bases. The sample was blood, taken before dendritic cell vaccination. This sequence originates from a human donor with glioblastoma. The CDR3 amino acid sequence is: CAWARGALDEQFF. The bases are TGTGCCTGGGCCAGGGGGGCGCTCGATGAGCAGTTCTTC.